Following are 28 T cell receptor beta chains from one sample sequenced in a study of immune evolution from preneoplasia to lung adenocarcinoma. Repertoires were generated with immunoSEQ multiplex PCR, while TCRdb's copy carries only in-frame clones and drops some. The data hold about 7,000 clones, with roughly 80% observed a single time. Sequenced input: FFPE adjacent normal lung tissue. The receptors were sampled from a person between 60 and 79 years old with lung adenocarcinoma.

V usage is TRBV7-3 and J usage is TRBJ2-3, with D maybe TRBD1 (6 bases). CDR1 SGHTA and CDR2 FQGTGA come from the germline V gene. V was pared by 1 base and J by 3 bases, with 20 bases between. This CDR3 contains 18 residues. The DNA for the CDR3 is TGTGCCAGCAGCTTAAGCTCCGCCGTCGCAGGGGCGACAGATACGCAGTATTTT. This encodes CASSLSSAVAGATDTQYF.

On this clone: The junction and the germline gene differ at one end; a read error may be behind it. The chain employs TRBV18 and TRBJ2-3, with TRBD2 identical over 13 bases. This CDR3 comprises 16 residues. CDR1 KGHSH and CDR2 LQKENI come from the germline V gene. CDR3 protein: CASSPTGLAGADTQYF. Here the CDR3 DNA reads TGTGCTAGCTCACCTACCGGACTAGCGGGAGCAGATACGCAGTATTTT.

The chain carries TRBV27 and TRBJ2-1, with TRBD2 matching 9 bases. CDR3 size: 15 residues. Germline-derived CDR1 and CDR2 are MNHEY and SMNVEV (reference sequence). The J segment lost 3 bases and the V segment lost 5 bases, leaving 5 bases of the junction unmatched. The DNA for the CDR3 is TGTGCCAGCAGTAAGACTAGCGGAAACTACAATGAGCAGTTCTTC. Protein: CASSKTSGNYNEQFF.

V and J are TRBV6-5 and TRBJ1-1, with D uncertain. Germline CDR1 is MNHEY and CDR2 is SVGAGI. The CDR3 covers 13 residues. The germline V and J ends were trimmed by 0 bases and 6 bases, with 8 bases remaining between them. The chain's CDR3 is CASSYSGGAEAFF. CDR3 DNA sequence: TGTGCCAGCAGTTACTCGGGTGGAGCTGAAGCTTTCTTT.

The genes are TRBV19 and TRBJ1-1, with D hard to call. The CDR3 consists of 13 residues. The germline CDR1 and CDR2 sequences are LNHDA and SQIVND (reference sequence). Trimming removed 5 bases from V and 4 bases from J, with 11 bases in between. The CDR3 DNA reads TGTGCCAGTAGTGGGCGGGTGGGCACTGAAGCTTTCTTT. As protein: CASSGRVGTEAFF.

The rearrangement links TRBV6-1 to TRBJ2-1; D gene unclear. The CDR3 runs 15 residues. The germline V gene encodes CDR1 MNHNS and CDR2 SASEGT. V was shortened by 0 bases and J by 5 bases, with 11 bases between the two germline ends. For the CDR3, the DNA is TGTGCCAGCAGTGAAGCGCTTCGGCAAAACAATGAGCAGTTCTTC. Amino acids: CASSEALRQNNEQFF.

V usage is TRBV7-9 and J usage is TRBJ2-2; D is uncertain. The V gene's germline CDR1 is SEHNR and CDR2 FQNEAQ (reference sequence). V was shortened by 2 bases and J by 3 bases, with 10 bases between the two germline ends. There are 15 residues in the CDR3. Written as DNA, the CDR3 is TGTGCCAGCAGCTTATATAATCTGGACACCGGGGAGCTGTTTTTT. It codes for CASSLYNLDTGELFF.

This clone occurred once. V and J are TRBV10-3 and TRBJ2-5; TRBD1 matches 8 bases. The V gene's germline CDR1 is ENHRY and CDR2 SYGVKD. This CDR3 spans 14 amino acids. V lost 7 bases to trimming and J lost 5 bases; unmatched junction nucleotides: 9. CDR3 amino acids: CAITKDREGETQYF. In nucleotides, the CDR3 is TGTGCCATCACAAAGGACAGGGAAGGCGAGACCCAGTACTTC.

This clone is medium-sized within its sample. As DNA, the CDR3 is TGTGCCAGTAGGATACTGGACGGGAGCAATCAGCCCCAGCATTTT. It translates to CASRILDGSNQPQHF. The rearrangement links TRBV19 to TRBJ1-5; D is undetermined. The ends were cut back, 6 bases at V and 1 base at J, with 13 bases in the middle. Germline V lookup: CDR1 LNHDA, CDR2 SQIVND (reference sequence). The CDR3 runs to 15 residues.

The chain uses TRBV5-1 and TRBJ2-3; 9 bases are shared with TRBD2. This CDR3 is built from 16 residues. After removal of 4 bases from V and 2 bases from J, the junction contained 8 bases not matched to a gene. CDR1 and CDR2 (germline): SGHRS, YFSETQ. CDR3 amino acids: CASSDGTSRHTDTQYF. For the CDR3, the DNA is TGCGCCAGCAGCGATGGGACTAGCCGTCACACAGATACGCAGTATTTT.

This chain links TRBV10-2 with TRBJ2-1; TRBD2 aligns across 7 bases. CDR3 size: 15 residues. Germline CDR1 is WSHSY and CDR2 is SAAADI. Trimming removed 4 bases from V and 6 bases from J; junction bases left unmatched: 9. The CDR3 reads CASSAYAGLVNEQFF. The CDR3 DNA is TGCGCCAGCAGTGCGTACGCCGGACTAGTCAATGAGCAGTTCTTC.

The chain carries TRBV5-6 and TRBJ2-5; D is perhaps TRBD1 (5 bases). Germline-derived CDR1 and CDR2 are SGHDT and YYEEEE. The V end lost 6 bases, the J end lost 3 bases, and 15 bases lay between the germline ends. The CDR3 extends over 14 amino acids. The CDR3 loop is CASNPREREETQYF. The CDR3 coding sequence is TGTGCCAGCAATCCCAGGGAACGGGAAGAGACCCAGTACTTC.

This chain joins TRBV7-2 and TRBJ2-3; no firm D call. The length of the CDR3 is 12 residues. Trimming removed 1 base from V and 5 bases from J, with 4 bases in between. Germline CDR1 is SGHTA and CDR2 is FQGNSA. The CDR3 region has the DNA TGTGCCAGCAGCTTAGACCTAGATACGCAGTATTTT. Its translation is CASSLDLDTQYF.

This clone was detected only once. The chain employs TRBV28 and TRBJ2-1; D is ambiguous. This CDR3 region has 10 residues. Trimming left V 8 bases short and J 10 bases short, with 9 bases between. CDR1 and CDR2 (germline): MDHEN, SYDVKM. CDR3 DNA sequence: TGTGCCAGCGGAGTCACCGAGCAGTTCTTC. Encoded protein: CASGVTEQFF.

The genes are TRBV28 and TRBJ2-3; D not certain. The CDR3 consists of 15 residues. Per germline, CDR1 MDHEN and CDR2 SYDVKM. The V and J ends lost 6 bases and 0 bases respectively, with 13 bases between them. CDR3 protein: CASRLPGPSTDTQYF. The CDR3 region has the DNA TGTGCCAGCAGATTACCCGGTCCGAGCACAGATACGCAGTATTTT.

In this sample, this clone turned up once. The rearrangement links TRBV5-1 to TRBJ1-1; D is undetermined. CDR3 length: 14 residues. Germline V lookup: CDR1 SGHRS, CDR2 YFSETQ. V was cut by 0 bases and J by 0 bases, with 6 bases left in between. The CDR3 DNA reads as TGCGCCAGCAGCTTGGGGGAGCTGAACACTGAAGCTTTCTTT. It is translated as CASSLGELNTEAFF.

The V gene is TRBV4-1, the J gene TRBJ2-2; D is undetermined. Germline CDR1 is MGHRA and CDR2 is YSYEKL. The V end lost 7 bases, the J end lost 1 base, and 25 bases lay between the germline ends. This CDR3 region has 19 residues. CDR3 loop: CASNSRLLRQNWNTGELFF. CDR3 DNA sequence: TGCGCCAGCAACTCAAGATTGTTGAGGCAGAACTGGAACACCGGGGAGCTGTTTTTT.

This sequence joins TRBV7-2 and TRBJ2-7, with TRBD2 matching over 8 bases. The germline CDR1 and CDR2 sequences are SGHTA and FQGNSA. V dropped 2 bases and J dropped 7; count of bases not matched to a gene: 10. The CDR3 loop spans 15 amino acids. The CDR3 is CASSLIPGLVQEQYF. CDR3 bases: TGTGCCAGCAGCTTAATCCCGGGACTAGTACAAGAGCAGTACTTC. Together with reference TRBV7-2 and TRBJ2-7, the CDR3 gives the full variable domain: GAGVSQSPSNKVTEKGKDVELRCDPISGHTALYWYRQSLGQGLEFLIYFQGNSAPDKSGLPSDRFSAERTGGSVSTLTIQRTQQEDSAVYLCASSLIPGLVQEQYFGPGTRLTVT.

The V and J genes are TRBV27 and TRBJ1-1; D remains unclear. Between the trimmed V and J ends, which lost 3 bases and 4 bases, there was a span of 9 bases. Looked up from germline, CDR1 is MNHEY and CDR2 is SMNVEV (reference sequence). This CDR3 region has 13 residues. CDR3 nucleotide sequence: TGTGCCAGCAGTTTCGGTCCAGGCACTGAAGCTTTCTTT. Its translation: CASSFGPGTEAFF.

The chain combines TRBV6-1 with TRBJ1-2, with 11 positions matching TRBD1. V gave up 1 base and J gave up 7 bases; unmatched junction bases: 2. The CDR3 sequence is 14 residues long. CDR1 is MNHNS, CDR2 SASEGT, per germline. CDR3 coding DNA: TGTGCCAGCAGTGAAGGGACAGGGGGCGGTGGCTACACCTTC. It yields the protein CASSEGTGGGGYTF.

The chain couples TRBV6-5 to TRBJ1-2; 10 positions match TRBD1. This CDR3 has 16 amino acids. J gave up 5 bases and V 2 bases, and 8 bases lay outside the gene matches. CDR1 is MNHEY, CDR2 SVGAGI, per germline. The CDR3 here is CASSYGTGAPRYGYTF. CDR3 sequence (DNA): TGTGCCAGCAGTTACGGGACAGGGGCTCCGAGGTATGGCTACACCTTC.

The chain is built from TRBV29-1 and TRBJ2-2, with 12 positions matching TRBD1. Germline assignment: CDR1 SQVTM and CDR2 ANQGSEA. The V segment lost 1 base and the J segment 3 bases; nucleotides outside the gene matches: 6. The length of the CDR3 is 17 residues. For the CDR3, the DNA is TGCAGCGTTGAAGGGGACAGGGGGCTAACGGACACCGGGGAGCTGTTTTTT. Amino acids: CSVEGDRGLTDTGELFF.

This chain joins TRBV5-5 and TRBJ2-7; maybe TRBD2 (5 bases). Trimming took 0 bases from V and 5 from J, leaving 15 bases between them. The CDR3 is made up of 15 amino acids. Germline V gene lookup returns CDR1 SGHKS and CDR2 YYEKEE (reference sequence). As DNA, the CDR3 is TGTGCCAGCAGCTTGGGCGGGTGGGCACGGGACGAGCAGTACGTC. It yields the protein CASSLGGWARDEQYV.

The chain uses TRBV7-9 and TRBJ2-7; no clear D gene. The CDR3 is 14 residues long. Germline lookup yields CDR1 SEHNR and CDR2 FQNEAQ (reference sequence). V lost 5 bases, J lost 3 bases, and 14 bases lay in between. CDR3 sequence: CASSKEKVGYEQYF. CDR3 in DNA: TGTGCCAGCAGCAAGGAAAAGGTGGGCTACGAGCAGTACTTC.

This sequence joins TRBV2 and TRBJ2-1; tentatively, D is TRBD2 (6 bases). This CDR3 is built from 13 residues. Germline CDR1 SNHLY, CDR2 FYNNEI. With 2 bases removed from V and 8 bases from J, the gap between germline ends came to 10 bases. Here the CDR3 DNA reads TGTGCCAGCAGTGAAACTAGCTTCCATGAGCAGTTCTTC. Its protein product is CASSETSFHEQFF.

The chain carries TRBV30 and TRBJ2-1; TRBD2 agrees at 7 bases. V was clipped by 1 base and J by 10 bases; unmatched bases: 4. The CDR3 loop spans 12 amino acids. Germline V gene lookup returns CDR1 GTSNPN and CDR2 SVGIG (reference sequence). The CDR3 nucleotides are TGTGCCTGGAGTGGGGTGGGAGGGGAGCAGTTCTTC. Translation gives CAWSGVGGEQFF.

This clone has more than one count but fewer than ten. The chain has TRBV9 and TRBJ1-1; D is ambiguous. With 0 bases removed from V and 1 base from J, the gap between germline ends came to 7 bases. Germline CDR1 and CDR2: SGDLS and YYNGEE. This CDR3 contains 14 residues. The CDR3 DNA reads as TGTGCCAGCAGCGTAGGGACCGGGAACACTGAAGCTTTCTTT. Protein sequence: CASSVGTGNTEAFF.

V and J are TRBV9 and TRBJ2-1; a possible D gene is TRBD1 (6 bases). From germline, CDR1 is SGDLS and CDR2 YYNGEE. The CDR3 sequence is 16 residues long. Trimming stripped 3 bases from V and 0 bases from J, with 13 bases between. The CDR3 nucleotides are TGTGCCAGCAGCGCGCCCCAGGGGCACTCCTACAATGAGCAGTTCTTC. Translation gives CASSAPQGHSYNEQFF.